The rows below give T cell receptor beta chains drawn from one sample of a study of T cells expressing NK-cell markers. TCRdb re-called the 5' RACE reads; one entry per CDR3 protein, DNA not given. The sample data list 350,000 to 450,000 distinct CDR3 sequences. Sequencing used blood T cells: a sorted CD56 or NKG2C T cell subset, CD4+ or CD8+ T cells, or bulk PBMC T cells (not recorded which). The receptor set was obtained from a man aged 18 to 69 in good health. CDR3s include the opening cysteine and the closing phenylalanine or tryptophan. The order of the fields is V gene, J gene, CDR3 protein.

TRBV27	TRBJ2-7	CASSLRSGQRGATYEQYF
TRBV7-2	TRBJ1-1	CASSLSAFSNTEAFF
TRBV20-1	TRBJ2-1	CSAVRGAESSYNEQFF
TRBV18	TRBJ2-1	CASSKGQGAWNEQFF
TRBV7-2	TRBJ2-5	CASSPRQGVVQETQYF
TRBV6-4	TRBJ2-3	CASSVGLAGGSSTDTQYF
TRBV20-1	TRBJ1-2	CSVVGEGWGYTF
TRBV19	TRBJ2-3	CASSSENRYTDTQYF
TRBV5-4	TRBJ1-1	CASSRLGRTEAFF
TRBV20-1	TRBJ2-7	CSAPEPSSYEQYF
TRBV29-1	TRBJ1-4	CSARRGGRNEKLFF
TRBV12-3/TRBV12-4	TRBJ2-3	CASSPPSTGTFSGTQYF
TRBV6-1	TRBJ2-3	CASSRGPSGGDTDTQYF
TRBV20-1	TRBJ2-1	CSAGSYSAGTYNEQFF
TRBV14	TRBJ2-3	CARLAGGPKTILSSTDTQYF
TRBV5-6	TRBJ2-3	CASSLKLSTSTDTQYF
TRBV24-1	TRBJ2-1	CATSGVVSYNEQFF
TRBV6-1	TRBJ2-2	CASSRQPYYLTGELFF
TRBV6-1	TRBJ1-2	CASSLSSRGVRDYGYTF
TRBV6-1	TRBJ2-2	CASRGDGVYTGELFF
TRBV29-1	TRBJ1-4	CSARLPGFGKLFF
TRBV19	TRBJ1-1	CASSKRIRTGGTEAFF
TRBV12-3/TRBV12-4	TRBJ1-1	CASSLAGTGATEAFF
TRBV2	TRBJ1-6	CASGYLTGVNSPLHF
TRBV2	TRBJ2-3	CASLALAGAGGTQYF
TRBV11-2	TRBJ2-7	CASSRGTGPYEQYF
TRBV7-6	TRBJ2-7	CASSFSYPSGGKYEQYF
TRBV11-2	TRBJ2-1	CASSLIGLGYNEQFF
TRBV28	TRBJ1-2	CASSPAGRYGYTF
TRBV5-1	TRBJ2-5	CASSFGGGAEETQYF
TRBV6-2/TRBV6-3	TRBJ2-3	CASSYLSGRTDTQYF
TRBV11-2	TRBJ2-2	CASSLVAGRDTGELFF
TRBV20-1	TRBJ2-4	CSARDPWISGNIQYF
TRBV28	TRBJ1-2	CASSLKTSRGYGYTF
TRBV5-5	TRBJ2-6	CASSSLDRASGANVLTF
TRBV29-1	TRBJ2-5	CSVAGVSGGMVETQYF
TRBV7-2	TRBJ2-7	CASSLLNTGEQYF
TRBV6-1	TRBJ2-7	CASPGLSGTDSYEQYF
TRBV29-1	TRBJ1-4	CSVSWGPEKLFF
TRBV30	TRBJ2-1	CAWTAWAEQFF
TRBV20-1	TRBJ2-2	CSAQYGWGELFF
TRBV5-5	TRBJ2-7	CASNTYRTGGSYEQYF
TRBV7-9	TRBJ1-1	CASSFKGSGNTEAFF
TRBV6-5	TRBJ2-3	CASSYRWGLGTDTQYF
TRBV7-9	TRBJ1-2	CASSLGGRIGGYTF